The 24 T cell receptor beta chains below were found in one sample sequenced in a study of blood T cell repertoires in COVID-19. This table comes from immunoSEQ multiplex PCR, and its TCRdb copy is limited to in-frame clones, with some not included. The table lists 250,000 to 350,000 clones, 85% to 90% of them singletons. Sequenced material: peripheral blood. All receptors derive from a woman aged 25 to 39 with COVID-19, enrolled during active disease.

This rearrangement joins TRBV29-1 to TRBJ2-7, with D possibly being TRBD1 (5 bases). Germline V gives CDR1 SQVTM, CDR2 ANQGSEA. The V gene lost 4 bases and the J gene lost 0 bases, with 7 bases spanning the gap. This CDR3 is 12 amino acids long. The CDR3 sequence: CSVVRDSYEQYF. As DNA, the CDR3 is TGCAGCGTTGTCAGGGACTCCTACGAGCAGTACTTC.

The chain couples TRBV19 to TRBJ2-1, with D possibly matching TRBD2 (5 bases). CDR1 is LNHDA, CDR2 SQIVND, per germline (reference sequence). The CDR3 totals 15 residues. V lost 3 bases to trimming and J lost 2 bases, with 11 bases between them. In nucleotides, the CDR3 is TGTGCCAGTAGTATGGGCCGAGGGACCTACAATGAGCAGTTCTTC. Translated: CASSMGRGTYNEQFF.

The chain combines TRBV19 with TRBJ2-7, with D perhaps matching TRBD1 (6 bases). The CDR3 spans 15 residues. V was pared by 1 base and J by 3 bases, with 13 bases between. CDR1 and CDR2 (germline): LNHDA, SQIVND (reference sequence). The CDR3 DNA follows: TGTGCCAGTAGTATAGCAGGACAGAGGAGCTACGAGCAGTACTTC. It translates to CASSIAGQRSYEQYF.

The chain employs TRBV6-1 and TRBJ1-1, with D tentatively TRBD1 (6 bases). Trimming took off 3 bases at V and 5 bases at J, with 16 bases between the two ends. The CDR3 totals 15 residues. In germline, CDR1 is MNHNS, CDR2 SASEGT. As DNA, the CDR3 is TGTGCCAGCAGTGAGGGGGCCGACAGGACTACTGAAGCTTTCTTT. This codes for CASSEGADRTTEAFF.

This clone was picked up one time. V usage is TRBV29-1 and J usage is TRBJ2-7; tentative D call: TRBD2 (7 bases). CDR3 length: 12 residues. The V end lost 7 bases, the J end lost 6 bases, and 16 bases lay between the germline ends. Germline V gives CDR1 SQVTM, CDR2 ANQGSEA. CDR3: CSAKPGGGEQYF. The DNA of the CDR3 is TGCAGCGCCAAACCGGGGGGCGGCGAGCAGTACTTC.

The J gene is TRBJ1-2, the V gene TRBV6-4; no clear D gene. The germline V gene has CDR1 MRHNA and CDR2 SNTAGT. The V end was cut by 6 bases, the J end by 4 bases, with 18 bases between. CDR3 length: 15 residues. The DNA of the CDR3 is TGTGCCAGCAGCCCCGAGGGCGGGTGGGGCTATGGCTACACCTTC. Amino acid sequence: CASSPEGGWGYGYTF.

Regarding this clone: The sample has other DNA sequences that encode this CDR3 too. This chain uses TRBV27 with TRBJ1-1; unclear D gene. The germline gives CDR1 MNHEY, CDR2 SMNVEV (reference sequence). V lost 3 bases to trimming and J lost 1 base, with 6 bases between them. This CDR3 spans 13 amino acids. CDR3 nucleotide sequence: TGTGCCAGCAGTTTGGGCAGGAACACTGAAGCTTTCTTT. Its protein is CASSLGRNTEAFF.

This rearrangement joins TRBV7-9 to TRBJ2-3, with TRBD1 matching over 9 bases. The CDR3 length is 14 residues. Germline V gene sequence: CDR1 SEHNR, CDR2 FQNEAQ (reference sequence). V shed 6 bases, J shed 5 bases, and the junction held 6 bases outside the gene matches. CDR3 coding DNA: TGTGCCAGCAGTCGGACAGGGGCTGTAGATACGCAGTATTTT. Translation gives CASSRTGAVDTQYF.

The CDR3 here is CASSLVRTTNTEAFF. The CDR3 nucleotides are TGTGCCAGCAGCTTGGTTAGGACAACGAACACTGAAGCTTTCTTT. V is TRBV5-6 and J is TRBJ1-1, with D perhaps matching TRBD1 (5 bases). CDR1 SGHDT and CDR2 YYEEEE come from the germline V gene. The CDR3 contains 15 residues. Trimming removed 0 bases from V and 1 base from J, with 10 bases in between.

This clone was counted once. The gene calls are TRBV7-2 and TRBJ2-1; TRBD2 aligns across 12 bases. CDR1 and CDR2 (germline): SGHTA, FQGNSA. After removal of 5 bases from V and 0 bases from J, the junction contained 8 bases not matched to a gene. The CDR3 consists of 18 residues. For the CDR3, the DNA is TGTGCCAGCAGCACTGGGACTAGCGGGCCCATCTCCTACAATGAGCAGTTCTTC. This sequence encodes CASSTGTSGPISYNEQFF.

The gene calls are TRBV7-9 and TRBJ2-7; 10 positions agree with TRBD1. The length of the CDR3 is 16 residues. Germline V gene sequence: CDR1 SEHNR, CDR2 FQNEAQ (reference sequence). V was pared by 1 base and J by 0 bases, with 3 bases of the junction left unmatched. CDR3 sequence: CASSLGRDRGSYEQYF. For the CDR3, the DNA is TGTGCCAGCAGCTTAGGCCGGGACAGGGGCTCCTACGAGCAGTACTTC.

The chain employs TRBV5-4 and TRBJ2-2, with D maybe TRBD1 (6 bases). The CDR3 contains 15 residues. Germline V gene data show CDR1 as SGHNT and CDR2 as YYREEE (reference sequence). V was clipped by 3 bases and J by 4 bases, with 13 bases between them. The CDR3 region is CASSSGASGTGELFF. DNA of the CDR3: TGTGCCAGCAGCTCAGGGGCGTCGGGCACCGGGGAGCTGTTTTTT.

This chain connects TRBV5-4 to TRBJ1-2; 7 nucleotides line up with TRBD1. The CDR3 is 14 residues long. The J segment lost 4 bases and the V segment lost 3 bases, leaving 6 bases of the junction unmatched. From germline, CDR1 is SGHNT and CDR2 YYREEE (reference sequence). The CDR3 sequence: CASSSDRAPYGYTF. The CDR3 nucleotides are TGTGCCAGCAGCTCAGACAGGGCCCCCTATGGCTACACCTTC.

The chain links TRBV6-2 or TRBV6-3 to TRBJ1-5, with D possibly TRBD1 on 6 matching bases. Trimming shortened V by 5 bases and J by 6 bases, and 17 bases separated the two germline ends. The CDR3 extends over 15 amino acids. Germline-derived CDR1 and CDR2 are MNHEY and SVGEGT. The CDR3 DNA reads TGTGCCAGCAGTAAGCCTCGGACAGAGAGTCAGCCCCAGCATTTT. This gives the protein CASSKPRTESQPQHF.

The chain employs TRBV10-2 and TRBJ1-3; D not certain. V lost 6 bases, J lost 2 bases, and 5 bases lay in between. This CDR3 spans 12 amino acids. Germline V gives CDR1 WSHSY, CDR2 SAAADI. CDR3: CASSPAGNTIYF. CDR3 sequence (DNA): TGCGCCAGCAGCCCCGCTGGAAACACCATATATTTT.

This clone was observed a few times. This sequence joins TRBV30 and TRBJ2-7; 7 nucleotides line up with TRBD2. This CDR3 contains 13 residues. The germline gives CDR1 GTSNPN, CDR2 SVGIG (reference sequence). V gave up 3 bases and J gave up 9 bases; unmatched junction bases: 11. The CDR3 DNA sequence: TGTGCCTGGAGGGCTAGCGGAATCGGAGGGCAGTACTTC. It yields the protein CAWRASGIGGQYF.

The chain couples TRBV7-8 to TRBJ1-2; TRBD1 matches 8 bases. The CDR3 spans 14 residues. In germline, CDR1 is SGHVS, CDR2 FQNEAQ. The trim removed 3 bases at V and 6 bases at J, leaving 6 bases unmatched. DNA for the CDR3: TGTGCCAGCAGCTTCTCAGGGGGCGAGGATGGCTACACCTTC. Amino acids: CASSFSGGEDGYTF.

The rearrangement joins TRBV4-2 to TRBJ2-5; 11 bases fit TRBD2. The J segment lost 6 bases and the V segment lost 4 bases, leaving 10 bases of the junction unmatched. This CDR3 has 16 residues. Germline V gene data show CDR1 as LGHNA and CDR2 as YNFKEQ. CDR3 bases: TGTGCCAGCAGCCCAGTTCCGACTAGCGGGATAAAGACCCAGTACTTC. Protein sequence: CASSPVPTSGIKTQYF.

V is TRBV11-2 and J is TRBJ1-1; D is unresolved. V shed 0 bases and J shed 7 bases, with 6 bases lying between them. Germline V lookup: CDR1 SGHAT, CDR2 FQNNGV. This CDR3 is built from 12 residues. The CDR3 reads CASSLDEGEAFF. DNA of the CDR3: TGTGCCAGCAGCTTAGATGAGGGTGAAGCTTTCTTT.

The chain carries TRBV5-1 and TRBJ2-4, with 12 nucleotides matching TRBD2. Looked up from germline, CDR1 is SGHRS and CDR2 is YFSETQ. The V segment lost 4 bases and the J segment 7 bases; nucleotides outside the gene matches: 3. The CDR3 length is 14 residues. The CDR3 region has the DNA TGCGCCAGCAGCGACGGGACTAGCGGGAACATTCAGTACTTC. It specifies CASSDGTSGNIQYF.

The chain couples TRBV5-1 to TRBJ2-1; D is possibly TRBD2 (5 bases). V lost 6 bases and J lost 0, with 13 bases in between. Germline V gene lookup returns CDR1 SGHRS and CDR2 YFSETQ. The CDR3 totals 15 residues. CDR3 residues: CASNAGGLSYNEQFF. The DNA of the CDR3 is TGCGCCAGCAATGCGGGCGGGCTCTCCTACAATGAGCAGTTCTTC.

The chain joins TRBV18 to TRBJ1-6; D is unresolved. Germline CDR1 and CDR2: KGHSH and LQKENI. The CDR3 spans 16 residues. The V end lost 3 bases, the J end lost 10 bases, and 19 bases lay between the germline ends. CDR3 DNA sequence: TGTGCCAGCTCACCGCCCCCGACGGGGTTGGGATCACCCCTCCACTTT. Encoded protein: CASSPPPTGLGSPLHF.

This clone was found once. The chain carries TRBV27 and TRBJ2-5; tentatively, D is TRBD1 (6 bases). The CDR3 covers 17 residues. Germline values: CDR1 MNHEY, CDR2 SMNVEV (reference sequence). V was clipped by 6 bases and J by 5 bases, with 25 bases between them. The CDR3 nucleotides read TGTGCCAGCAGCCGTAAGGGGCTAAACAGGGCTGGGGAGACCCAGTACTTC. Translation: CASSRKGLNRAGETQYF.

The chain joins TRBV19 to TRBJ1-2; 9 bases are a match to TRBD1. This CDR3 has 16 residues. Germline values: CDR1 LNHDA, CDR2 SQIVND (reference sequence). Losses at the gene ends were 3 bases for V and 0 bases for J; bases not matched to a gene: 5. CDR3 loop: CASSIPTGGPNYGYTF. The CDR3 coding sequence is TGTGCCAGTAGTATTCCGACAGGGGGGCCTAACTATGGCTACACCTTC.